The 2 T cell receptor beta chains below all came from one sample that was sequenced in a study of T cells in Graves' hyperthyroidism and ophthalmopathy. Amplification of TCR beta CDR3 regions used RNA as the template. HTBI primers were the set used in a first-round RT-PCR of the TCR CDR3. MiXCR, run by TCRdb on the multiplex PCR reads, gives a single entry per CDR3 protein. The sample shows a few hundred thousand distinct CDR3 sequences, roughly 20% of them seen only once. The sample comprised blood. All receptors come from a man younger than 30 with Graves' ophthalmopathy.

The table lists this clonotype with a few counts. This rearrangement joins TRBV3-1 to TRBJ2-7; tentatively, D is TRBD1 or TRBD2 (5 bases each). Trimming pared 4 bases from V and 3 bases from J, leaving 13 bases between. This CDR3 has 14 amino acids. Germline-derived CDR1 and CDR2 are LGHDT and YNNKEL (reference sequence). The CDR3 is CASSPSGAYYEQYF. The CDR3, as DNA: TGTGCCAGCAGCCCTTCCGGGGCCTACTACGAGCAGTACTTC.

Many counts were recorded for this clonotype. The chain carries TRBV27 and TRBJ2-7; either TRBD1 or TRBD2 may supply D (5 bases each). The germline V gene encodes CDR1 MNHEY and CDR2 SMNVEV (reference sequence). This CDR3 comprises 15 residues. Trimming removed 0 bases at V and 2 bases at J, with 11 bases between. CDR3 region: CASSLSGAPTYEQYF. The CDR3, as DNA: TGTGCCAGCAGTTTATCCGGGGCCCCTACCTACGAGCAGTACTTC.